These 15 T cell receptor beta chains were sequenced from one sample in a study of blood T cell repertoires in COVID-19. TCRdb's table, derived via immunoSEQ multiplex PCR, lists solely in-frame clones and lacks some. The sample holds approximately 140,000 clones; 84% are singletons and the top ten take under 10%. The sequenced sample consisted of peripheral blood. Receptor source: a man aged 25 to 40 with COVID-19, enrolled during active disease.

The V and J genes are TRBV27 and TRBJ2-1; 11 bases map to TRBD2. This CDR3 has 15 residues. With 1 base clipped from V and 6 bases from J, the junction kept 2 bases outside the gene matches. Germline V gene data show CDR1 as MNHEY and CDR2 as SMNVEV (reference sequence). The CDR3 nucleotides read TGTGCCAGCAGTTTATTTGGGACTAGCGGCAATGAGCAGTTCTTC. It translates to CASSLFGTSGNEQFF.

The rearrangement joins TRBV6-4 to TRBJ2-5; TRBD1 is a possible D gene (6 bases). V was trimmed by 8 bases and J by 1 base, leaving 17 bases between them. The germline gives CDR1 MRHNA, CDR2 SNTAGT. The CDR3 is made up of 15 amino acids. The CDR3 reads CASRPIQGRQETQYF. CDR3 sequence (DNA): TGTGCCAGCCGCCCTATACAGGGTCGCCAAGAGACCCAGTACTTC.

As for this clone: It is likely a read error, because the conserved phenylalanine at the end of the CDR3 is missing. Because the CDR3's place on the DNA is in doubt, the DNA is left out and the CDR3 is given as listed by TCRdb. The chain has TRBV28 and TRBJ1-2; the D segment call TRBD1 is taken from the table without a DNA check. The germline gives CDR1 MDHEN, CDR2 SYDVKM. From its first to its last residue, the CDR3 has 11 amino acids. This chain's CDR3 is CASSTATAHST.

This sequence joins TRBV28 and TRBJ1-5; D gene ambiguous. The germline CDR1 and CDR2 sequences are MDHEN and SYDVKM. There are 13 residues in the CDR3. Trimming pared 9 bases from V and 0 bases from J, leaving 9 bases between. In nucleotides, the CDR3 is TGTGCCAGTAAGAGATATAGCAATCAGCCCCAGCATTTT. This translates into CASKRYSNQPQHF.

The chain is built from TRBV2 and TRBJ2-5; 14 nucleotides align to TRBD2. Germline lookup yields CDR1 SNHLY and CDR2 FYNNEI. CDR3 length: 17 residues. The V segment lost 5 bases and the J segment 4 bases; nucleotides outside the gene matches: 9. The CDR3 sequence: CASSRRLGLAGGETQYF. The CDR3 DNA reads TGTGCCAGCAGTCGCCGCCTAGGACTAGCGGGAGGAGAGACCCAGTACTTC.

The chain couples TRBV14 to TRBJ2-3, with D unresolved. The V gene lost 1 base and the J gene lost 2 bases, with 7 bases spanning the gap. The CDR3 spans 14 residues. In germline, CDR1 is SGHDN, CDR2 FVKESK. As DNA, the CDR3 is TGTGCCAGCAGCCAAGTCGAACACACAGATACGCAGTATTTT. Its translation: CASSQVEHTDTQYF.

This clone occurred a few times. The chain joins TRBV2 to TRBJ1-2; possibly TRBD1 for D (6 bases). CDR3 size: 15 residues. The V gene's germline CDR1 is SNHLY and CDR2 FYNNEI. V shed 5 bases and J shed 4 bases, with 17 bases lying between them. The chain's CDR3 is CASSLPTGIGYGYTF. In DNA form, the CDR3 reads TGTGCCAGCAGTCTACCTACAGGGATTGGCTATGGCTACACCTTC.

CDR3 in amino acids: CASSQRGTSGYTGELFF. The CDR3 DNA follows: TGCGCCAGCAGCCAGCGCGGGACTAGCGGTTACACCGGGGAGCTGTTTTTT. The rearrangement links TRBV4-3 to TRBJ2-2, with 11 bases matching TRBD2. Germline V gene sequence: CDR1 LGHNA, CDR2 YSLEER. With 3 bases clipped from V and 3 bases from J, the junction kept 6 bases outside the gene matches. This CDR3 region has 17 residues.

The chain joins TRBV12-3 or TRBV12-4 to TRBJ2-5; D unresolved. The ends were cut back, 6 bases at V and 1 base at J, with 9 bases in the middle. The CDR3 extends over 13 amino acids. Written as DNA, the CDR3 is TGTGCCAGCAGGCCGGAGATCCAAGAGACCCAGTACTTC. Encoded protein: CASRPEIQETQYF.

The chain uses TRBV2 and TRBJ1-4; D may be TRBD1 (5 bases). Trimming cost V 3 bases and J 5 bases, with 16 bases left between them. This CDR3 comprises 16 residues. CDR1 and CDR2 (germline): SNHLY, FYNNEI. The CDR3 protein is CASSDSGRAENEKLFF. DNA of the CDR3: TGTGCCAGCAGTGATTCCGGCAGGGCCGAGAATGAAAAACTGTTTTTT.

J is TRBJ2-7 and V is TRBV6-5; D not certain. CDR1 and CDR2 (germline): MNHEY, SVGAGI. The CDR3 has 13 amino acids. The germline V and J ends were trimmed by 9 bases and 2 bases, with 14 bases remaining between them. CDR3 bases: TGTGCCAGTCAGACCGCAGGAACCTACGAGCAGTACTTC. This translates into CASQTAGTYEQYF.

The chain couples TRBV2 to TRBJ1-2; maybe TRBD1 (6 bases). Germline values: CDR1 SNHLY, CDR2 FYNNEI. V lost 9 bases to trimming and J lost 4 bases, with 18 bases between them. The CDR3 is 14 amino acids. The CDR3 sequence is CARARDRFSYGYTF. CDR3 nucleotide sequence: TGTGCCAGAGCTAGAGACAGGTTTAGCTATGGCTACACCTTC.

V and J are TRBV7-8 and TRBJ1-4; 11 bases are a match to TRBD1. V gave up 5 bases and J gave up 7 bases; unmatched junction bases: 3. The CDR3 runs to 14 residues. Germline V gene sequence: CDR1 SGHVS, CDR2 FQNEAQ. The CDR3 here is CASSRTGGSEKLFF. In nucleotides, the CDR3 is TGTGCCAGCAGCAGGACAGGGGGCTCTGAAAAACTGTTTTTT.

This clone was recorded once. The genes are TRBV4-2 and TRBJ2-2; a weak D match, TRBD2 (6 bases). In germline, CDR1 is LGHNA, CDR2 YNFKEQ. V was clipped by 1 base and J by 5 bases, with 20 bases between them. This CDR3 is 18 amino acids long. CDR3 amino acids: CASSQGRGYQVRTGELFF. CDR3 in DNA: TGTGCCAGCAGCCAAGGGCGGGGCTACCAGGTTAGAACCGGGGAGCTGTTTTTT.

The chain links TRBV19 to TRBJ2-3; weak D call: TRBD2 (5 bases). The germline V gene has CDR1 LNHDA and CDR2 SQIVND (reference sequence). Trimming pared 3 bases from V and 2 bases from J, leaving 12 bases between. The CDR3 runs 15 residues. The CDR3 spells CASSINERNTDTQYF. The CDR3 DNA sequence: TGTGCCAGTAGTATTAACGAGCGGAACACAGATACGCAGTATTTT.